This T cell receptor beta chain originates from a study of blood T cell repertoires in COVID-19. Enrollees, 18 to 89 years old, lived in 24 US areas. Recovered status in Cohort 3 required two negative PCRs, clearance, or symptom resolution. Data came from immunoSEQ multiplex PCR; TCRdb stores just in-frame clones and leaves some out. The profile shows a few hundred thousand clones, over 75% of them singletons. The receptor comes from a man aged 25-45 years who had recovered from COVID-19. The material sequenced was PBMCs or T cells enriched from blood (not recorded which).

The CDR3 spells CASSNRADEQYF. The CDR3 DNA sequence: TGTGCCAGCAGCAACAGGGCGGACGAGCAGTACTTC. The chain employs TRBV21-1 and TRBJ2-7; no check of the table's D call, TRBD1, against the DNA was made. TRBV21-1 is annotated as a pseudogene. This CDR3 has 12 amino acids.